The rows below give T cell receptor beta chains drawn from one sample of a study of blood T cell repertoires in COVID-19. Sequencing used immunoSEQ multiplex PCR; TCRdb keeps in-frame clones, though not all of them. The profile shows approximately 530,000 clones, about 88% of them singletons. Sequencing input: peripheral blood. The receptors originated from a woman aged 45-59 years with COVID-19, enrolled during active disease. Each CDR3 is given with its conserved first and last residue. The D gene is left open where the match is weak. The listing skips clone size in some rows; elsewhere it reads once, few, many or a size class.

v_call	j_call	d_call	clone_size	cdr3_length	cdr3_aa	cdr3_nt
TRBV21-1	TRBJ1-2	.	.	16	CASSKDRQELHYGYTF	TGTGCCAGCAGCAAAGATAGACAGGAGCTCCACTATGGCTACACCTTC
TRBV3-1/TRBV3-2	TRBJ2-3	.	.	17	CASSHYRTPRSTDTQYF	TGTGCCAGCAGCCACTACCGGACTCCCAGAAGCACAGATACGCAGTATTTT
TRBV3-1/TRBV3-2	TRBJ2-7	.	.	12	CASSPQGDEQYF	TGTGCCAGCAGTCCCCAAGGGGACGAGCAGTACTTC
TRBV29-1	TRBJ1-1	.	.	13	CSVSLGGNTEAFF	TGCAGCGTTTCCCTAGGAGGAAACACTGAAGCTTTCTTT
TRBV30	TRBJ2-7	.	.	12	CAWANDRYEQYF	TGTGCCTGGGCAAACGATAGATACGAGCAGTACTTC
TRBV6-5	TRBJ1-2	.	.	14	CASSSPGVGYGYTF	TGTGCCAGCAGCTCCCCCGGGGTTGGCTATGGCTACACCTTC
TRBV24-1	TRBJ1-2	TRBD1	.	14	CATSDPGGYYGYTF	TGTGCCACCAGTGATCCAGGGGGCTACTATGGCTACACCTTC
TRBV30	TRBJ2-7	TRBD2	.	12	CASSGGTYEQYF	TGTGCCTCCTCGGGGGGTACCTACGAGCAGTACTTC
TRBV9	TRBJ2-3	TRBD2	once	15	CASRRTSGGRDTQYF	TGTGCCAGCAGACGGACTAGCGGGGGGAGGGATACGCAGTATTTT
TRBV2	TRBJ1-1	.	.	11	CASTQQTEAFF	TGTGCCAGCACCCAACAGACTGAAGCTTTCTTT
TRBV5-1	TRBJ1-1	TRBD1	.	15	CASSLAPDRGTEAFF	TGCGCCAGCAGCTTGGCCCCGGACAGGGGTACTGAAGCTTTCTTT
TRBV2	TRBJ2-5	.	.	12	CASIRGAKTQYF	TGTGCCAGCATCAGGGGCGCAAAGACCCAGTACTTC
TRBV5-6	TRBJ1-2	TRBD1	.	15	CASSFLSGTGNGYTF	TGTGCCAGCAGCTTCCTTAGCGGGACAGGGAATGGCTACACCTTC
TRBV2	TRBJ2-1	.	.	12	CAGGAERDEQFF	TGTGCCGGGGGGGCAGAGCGGGATGAGCAGTTCTTC
TRBV20-1	TRBJ2-1	TRBD2	.	13	CSASLSGDDEQFF	TGCAGTGCTAGTCTCAGCGGGGACGATGAGCAGTTCTTC
TRBV29-1	TRBJ1-2	TRBD1	once	15	CSVEGRGGAGYGYTF	TGCAGCGTTGAAGGGCGAGGGGGCGCGGGCTATGGCTACACCTTC
TRBV4-2	TRBJ2-3	.	once	16	CASSQVAGTTTDTQYF	TGTGCCAGCAGCCAAGTCGCGGGGACCACCACAGATACGCAGTATTTT
TRBV30	TRBJ1-4	.	.	15	CAWSLLWGENEKLFF	TGTGCCTGGAGTCTTCTTTGGGGGGAGAATGAAAAACTGTTTTTT
TRBV11-1	TRBJ2-2	TRBD2	.	16	CASSPREGGYTGELFF	TGTGCCAGCAGCCCCCGGGAGGGGGGCTACACCGGGGAGCTGTTTTTT
TRBV6-5	TRBJ2-3	TRBD2	.	14	CASTRGGLTDTQYF	TGTGCCAGTACCCGGGGGGGGCTCACAGATACGCAGTATTTT
TRBV3-1/TRBV3-2	TRBJ1-1	.	.	15	CASSPRFQGNTEAFF	TGTGCCAGCAGCCCTAGATTCCAGGGGAACACTGAAGCTTTCTTT
TRBV5-4	TRBJ2-3	TRBD2	.	15	CATLSSGGASDTQYF	TGTGCCACGCTATCTAGCGGGGGGGCCTCAGATACGCAGTATTTT
TRBV7-2	TRBJ1-2	.	.	14	CASSLDRTNYGYTF	TGTGCCAGCAGCTTAGACAGGACGAACTATGGCTACACCTTC
TRBV7-9	TRBJ1-3	.	.	14	CASSLGLGEDTIYF	TGTGCCAGCAGCTTGGGGCTAGGTGAAGACACCATATATTTT
TRBV9	TRBJ1-1	TRBD1	.	12	CASSADREKAFF	TGTGCCAGCAGCGCCGACAGGGAAAAAGCTTTCTTT
TRBV5-1	TRBJ1-4	.	.	16	CASSLAFGQINEKLFF	TGCGCCAGCAGCTTGGCCTTTGGACAGATTAATGAAAAACTGTTTTTT
TRBV29-1	TRBJ2-3	TRBD1	.	13	CSSGQAHTDTQYF	TGCAGTAGTGGACAGGCCCACACAGATACGCAGTATTTT
TRBV6-2/TRBV6-3	TRBJ2-3	.	few	15	CASSYGLARRDTQYF	TGTGCCAGCAGTTACGGCTTGGCCAGGAGGGATACGCAGTATTTT
TRBV30	TRBJ1-5	TRBD1	.	14	CAWSGTGGNQPQHF	TGTGCCTGGAGTGGTACAGGGGGCAATCAGCCCCAGCATTTT
TRBV7-9	TRBJ1-3	.	few	13	CASSPGQGNTIYF	TGTGCCAGCAGCCCAGGACAGGGAAACACCATATATTTT
TRBV4-2	TRBJ2-3	TRBD2	.	16	CASSRQERTRFETQYF	TGTGCCAGCAGCCGTCAGGAGAGGACTAGATTTGAAACGCAGTATTTT
TRBV7-2	TRBJ2-7	TRBD1	.	14	CASSFWGQGYEQYF	TGTGCCAGCAGCTTTTGGGGACAGGGCTACGAGCAGTACTTC
TRBV7-8	TRBJ1-2	.	.	14	CASSSHGLSYGYTF	TGTGCCAGCAGCTCGCACGGACTTTCCTATGGCTACACCTTC
TRBV27	TRBJ2-1	TRBD2	.	15	CASSLGTSGGNEQFF	TGTGCCAGCAGTTTAGGGACTAGCGGGGGAAATGAGCAGTTCTTC
TRBV2	TRBJ2-7	TRBD1	.	15	CASRLRGQGAYEQYF	TGTGCCAGCCGCCTGAGGGGACAGGGGGCCTACGAGCAGTACTTC
TRBV30	TRBJ2-1	.	.	14	CAWSTTPAGDEQFF	TGTGCCTGGAGCACGACCCCTGCGGGCGATGAGCAGTTCTTC
TRBV5-8	TRBJ2-7	TRBD1	.	15	CASSAGQGVYYEQYF	TGTGCCAGCAGCGCGGGACAGGGGGTGTATTACGAGCAGTACTTC
TRBV5-4	TRBJ2-7	TRBD1	.	16	CASSPASGTGIYEQYF	TGTGCCAGCAGCCCAGCCTCCGGGACAGGCATCTACGAGCAGTACTTC
TRBV5-6	TRBJ1-5	.	.	13	CASSLGSGPPQHF	TGTGCCAGCAGCTTGGGATCGGGTCCGCCCCAGCATTTT
TRBV10-3	TRBJ1-1	TRBD1	.	13	CAISRQGTTEAFF	TGTGCCATCAGTCGACAGGGTACGACTGAAGCTTTCTTT
TRBV30	TRBJ1-1	TRBD1	.	12	CAWQGDSKGAFF	TGTGCCTGGCAGGGGGACTCTAAAGGAGCTTTCTTT
TRBV5-1	TRBJ2-2	.	.	15	CASSLADRNTGELFF	TGCGCCAGCAGCTTGGCGGACAGGAACACCGGGGAGCTGTTTTTT
TRBV19	TRBJ2-3	.	.	14	CASSMNGGTDTQYF	TGTGCCAGTAGTATGAACGGGGGAACAGATACGCAGTATTTT
TRBV11-2	TRBJ2-7	TRBD1	once	16	CASSLGTGLASYEQYF	TGTGCCAGCAGCTTAGGGACAGGGCTGGCCTCCTACGAGCAGTACTTC
TRBV12-5	TRBJ1-4	.	once	15	CASGLGDTTNEKLFF	TGTGCTAGTGGTTTGGGCGATACAACTAATGAAAAACTGTTTTTT
TRBV29-1	TRBJ2-5	TRBD2	.	14	CSVVGAGGGETQYF	TGCAGCGTTGTGGGAGCGGGGGGCGGAGAGACCCAGTACTTC
TRBV6-2/TRBV6-3	TRBJ2-5	TRBD1	.	14	CASSWGTGQETQYF	TGTGCCAGCAGCTGGGGGACAGGGCAAGAGACCCAGTACTTC
TRBV11-2	TRBJ1-1	.	.	12	CASRYVNTEAFF	TGTGCCAGCAGATATGTGAACACTGAAGCTTTCTTT
TRBV5-1	TRBJ2-3	TRBD2	.	16	CASSSDLAGGTDTQYF	TGCGCCAGCAGCTCGGATTTAGCGGGGGGCACAGATACGCAGTATTTT
TRBV9	TRBJ2-1	.	.	16	CASSVGPPSSYNEQFF	TGTGCCAGCAGCGTAGGTCCTCCGAGCTCCTACAATGAGCAGTTCTTC
TRBV2	TRBJ1-2	.	.	10	CASSDRASAF	TGTGCCAGCAGTGACAGGGCATCAGCCTTC
TRBV2	TRBJ1-2	.	.	14	CASSPSEGIGSYTF	TGTGCCAGCAGTCCTTCGGAGGGCATAGGCTCCTACACCTTC
TRBV3-1/TRBV3-2	TRBJ2-5	TRBD2	.	17	CASSQGPLAGGQETQYF	TGTGCCAGCAGCCAAGGCCCACTAGCGGGGGGTCAAGAGACCCAGTACTTC
TRBV6-5	TRBJ2-1	TRBD1	.	15	CATRRGPSTNNEQFF	TGTGCCACTCGAAGGGGGCCTAGCACCAACAATGAGCAGTTCTTC
TRBV5-1	TRBJ1-2	TRBD1	.	14	CASSYTGGPEGYTF	TGCGCCAGCAGTTATACAGGGGGCCCAGAGGGCTACACCTTC
TRBV19	TRBJ2-3	TRBD2	.	16	CASSTGLAEGTDTQYF	TGTGCCAGTAGTACGGGACTAGCAGAAGGCACAGATACGCAGTATTTT
TRBV5-1	TRBJ1-1	.	.	15	CASSFSGERDTEAFF	TGCGCCAGCAGCTTTTCAGGGGAGAGGGACACTGAAGCTTTCTTT
TRBV19	TRBJ2-1	TRBD1	.	13	CASRDRGNDEQFF	TGTGCCAGCCGGGACAGGGGTAACGATGAGCAGTTCTTC
TRBV28	TRBJ2-4	TRBD1	.	14	CASTRQGPKNIQYF	TGTGCCAGCACTAGACAGGGGCCCAAAAACATTCAGTACTTC
TRBV27	TRBJ2-7	.	.	12	CASSGPGYEQYF	TGTGCCAGCAGTGGTCCAGGGTACGAGCAGTACTTC